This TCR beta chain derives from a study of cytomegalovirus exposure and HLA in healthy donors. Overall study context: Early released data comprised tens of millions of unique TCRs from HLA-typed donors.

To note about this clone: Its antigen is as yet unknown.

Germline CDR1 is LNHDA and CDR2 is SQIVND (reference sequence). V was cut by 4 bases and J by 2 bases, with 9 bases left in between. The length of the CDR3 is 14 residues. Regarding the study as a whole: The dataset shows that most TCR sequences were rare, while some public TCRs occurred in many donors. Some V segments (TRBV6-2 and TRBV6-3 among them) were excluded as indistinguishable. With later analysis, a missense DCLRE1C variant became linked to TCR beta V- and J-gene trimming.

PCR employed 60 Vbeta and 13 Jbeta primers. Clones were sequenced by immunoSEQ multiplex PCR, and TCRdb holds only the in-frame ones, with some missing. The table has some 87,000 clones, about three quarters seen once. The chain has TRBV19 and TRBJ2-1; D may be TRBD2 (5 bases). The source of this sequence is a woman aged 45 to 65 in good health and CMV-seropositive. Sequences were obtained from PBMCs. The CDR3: CASSTPGTYNEQFF. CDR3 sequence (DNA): TGTGCCAGTAGTACCCCCGGGACCTACAATGAGCAGTTCTTC. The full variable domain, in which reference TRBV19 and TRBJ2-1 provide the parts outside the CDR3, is DGGITQSPKYLFRKEGQNVTLSCEQNLNHDAMYWYRQDPGQGLRLIYYSQIVNDFQKGDIAEGYSVSREKKESFPLTVTSAQKNPTAFYLCASSTPGTYNEQFFGPGTRLTVL.